The sequence of this T cell receptor beta chain was determined in a study of blood T cells in healthy people across ages. Per-sample PBMC isolation yielded at least 7 million cells. The CDR3 has 15 amino acids. Together with a sample-barcoded 5' primer, a J-beta primer mix was included in a second PCR lasting about 6 to 12 cycles. A 12-random-nucleotide template-switch adaptor tagged each cDNA molecule. TCRdb reprocessed the 5' RACE reads with MiXCR, giving one entry per CDR3 protein. Of around 700,000 distinct CDR3 sequences listed, 25% are singletons. These data were likewise used in another study, on T cells of mothers and their children.

The sample was blood. This sequence originates from a boy younger than 18 in good health. The chain carries TRBV12-3 or TRBV12-4 and TRBJ2-5; 11 nucleotides align to TRBD2. The J call is in doubt because the DNA end fits TRBJ2-1 better. The CDR3: CASSSVAGGPYEQFF. The CDR3 DNA follows: TGTGCCAGCAGTTCTGTAGCGGGAGGGCCTTATGAGCAGTTCTTC.